The present entry profiles one T cell receptor beta chain with its context. This clone's antigen is unknown. Germline and junction disagree at one end, which may indicate a read error. Using a constant-region primer and ProtoScript II reverse transcriptase, TCRbeta-specific cDNA was reverse-transcribed from about 460 ng total RNA. Construction of the TCRbeta libraries relied on three nested rounds of multiplex PCR, following a slightly modified ARM-PCR procedure. The first two PCR rounds used multiplex TRBV1-TRBV30 forward primers with a Cbeta reverse primer, each for around 10 cycles. Sample barcodes and Illumina adapters were attached in a final 25-cycle PCR using Deep VentR polymerase. Before sequencing, amplicons of 200-500 bp were gel-purified using a QIAquick gel extraction kit. An Illumina HiSeq 2500 was used to sequence the TCRbeta amplicons, generating 250-bp paired-end reads. The published analysis was carried out like this. To recover full CDR3 sequences, reads were quality-trimmed using Trimmomatic v0.33 and paired reads were then merged using FLASH v1.2.11. V, D and J germline segments were assigned to the rearranged TCRbeta sequences by MiGEC v1.2.1b. Clonotype statistics and Shannon-Wiener diversity indices were calculated with VDJtools v1.0.0. To reduce sampling bias, subsequent analyses other than the diversity analysis used only the 250 most abundant clonotypes in each sample. TCRdb reran the public reads through fastp at Q25 and MiXCR, keeping productive beta chains. Entries are consolidated by CDR3 protein sequence, retaining the most common genes and DNA. These V and J calls derive from TCRdb rather than the authors' analysis. A total of about 21,000 distinct CDR3 sequences appear in this sample, around 76% of them only once. More than 35% of the sample is taken by the ten largest.

The data derive from a study of tumor-infiltrating lymphocytes in primary liver carcinoma (dated by TCRdb to about 2017). At the level of the whole study: Of the five patients (three men and two women, aged 30 to 69 years), four had hepatocellular carcinoma and one had combined HCC and intrahepatic cholangiocarcinoma. The five patients had tumors staged T1-T3 N0M0, with maximum diameters ranging from about 4 to 10 cm. Samples yielded roughly 3.65 to 7.5 million productive TCRbeta reads; read depth did not differ significantly between tissue types. The study combined TCRbeta repertoire sequencing, expression microarrays and whole-exome sequencing across five regions of each liver tumor, with adjacent normal tissue and blood. TCRbeta repertoire sequencing covered 35 or so specimens from 5 patients: roughly 25 tumor regions, 5 adjacent noncancerous liver tissues and 5 peripheral blood samples. The 25 or so tumor region samples were profiled with Agilent mRNA microarrays so that TCRbeta repertoire diversity could be related to the local molecular phenotype. Repertoires from technical replicates were highly reproducible, with mean shared-clone rates around 0.87 and correlation coefficients above 0.95. What the authors observed across the whole study: Consistent with antigen-driven expansion, pairs of tumor regions showed higher repertoire overlap (mean roughly 36%) than either tumor-adjacent pairs (around 17%) or tumor-blood pairs (around 14%). With just a handful of patients in the study, the authors point out that the findings should be validated in a larger study. Only about 7.5-25% of top clones were present in all five regions of a tumor, suggesting spatial heterogeneity of tumor-infiltrating T cells. Because sequencing covered only the TCR beta chain and unpaired alpha chains were not captured, true repertoire diversity is likely underestimated. A significantly larger repertoire fraction was made up by the top 250 clones in tumors than in blood (p = 0.039). Bulk unsorted samples precluded comparing CD4+ and CD8+ T cell repertoires.

The CDR3 measures 16 amino acids from cysteine to phenylalanine. This entry keeps only the CDR3 DNA: 48 bases, framed from base 1. The germline V gene specifies SGHAT as CDR1 and FQNNGV as CDR2. Total RNA and DNA were co-extracted from about 20-30 mg of bulk tissue with the AllPrep DNA/RNA mini kit, without cell sorting. Between late 2015 and 2016, roughly five patients in China with histopathologically diagnosed primary liver carcinoma had surgical resection. At the time of sampling, the patients were treatment-naive and had chronic HBV infection. Each tumor was sampled at five spatially separated regions: the tumor centre plus the superior, inferior, left-lateral and right-lateral poles. According to histology, viable tumor cells made up more than 75% of every tumor sample. Each fresh piece of tumor and adjacent tissue was cut in two, with one half stored in RNAlater at -80 degrees C and the other half sent for histology.

The chain uses TRBV11-2 and TRBJ1-4, with the D segment identity uncertain. The sample was liver tumor tissue from sampling region 1. The sample's cell subset or site label, decoded: tumor region T1, superior pole. This TCR derives from a man between 35 and 55 years old with primary liver carcinoma and hepatitis B virus infection. The DNA reads as follows: TGTGCCGGCAGCAAGACTCCAGGAGGAACATATGAAGAACTCTTTTTT. Translated, this is CAGSKTPGGTYEELFF.